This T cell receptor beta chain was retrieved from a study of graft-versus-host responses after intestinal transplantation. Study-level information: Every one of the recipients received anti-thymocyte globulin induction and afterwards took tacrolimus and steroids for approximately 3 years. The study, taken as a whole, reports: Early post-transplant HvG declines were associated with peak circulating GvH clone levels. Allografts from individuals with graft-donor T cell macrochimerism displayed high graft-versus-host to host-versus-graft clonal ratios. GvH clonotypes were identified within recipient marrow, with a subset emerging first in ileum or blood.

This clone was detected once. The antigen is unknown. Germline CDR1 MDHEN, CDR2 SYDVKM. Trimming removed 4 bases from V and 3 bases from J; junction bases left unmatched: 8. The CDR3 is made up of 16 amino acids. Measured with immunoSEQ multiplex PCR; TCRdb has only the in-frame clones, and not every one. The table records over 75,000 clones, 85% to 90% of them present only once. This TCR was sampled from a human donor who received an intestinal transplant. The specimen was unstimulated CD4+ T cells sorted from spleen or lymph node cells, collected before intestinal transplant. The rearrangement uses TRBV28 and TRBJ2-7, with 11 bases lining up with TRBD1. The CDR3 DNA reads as TGTGCCAGCAGTTCCCCGAGCGGGACAGGGGGCTACGAGCAGTACTTC. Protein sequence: CASSSPSGTGGYEQYF. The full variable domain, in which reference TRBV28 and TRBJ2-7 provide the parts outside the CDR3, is DVKVTQSSRYLVKRTGEKVFLECVQDMDHENMFWYRQDPGLGLRLIYFSYDVKMKEKGDIPEGYSVSREKKERFSLILESASTNQTSMYLCASSSPSGTGGYEQYFGPGTRLTVT.